This TCR beta chain was captured in a study of blood T cell repertoires in COVID-19. Only in-frame clones appear in the TCRdb table, and some are missing; sequencing was by immunoSEQ multiplex PCR. The repertoire holds about 280,000 clones, over 75% seen once, with less than 6.5% in the top ten. Germline CDR1 LGHDT, CDR2 YNNKEL (reference sequence). The V and J ends lost 4 bases and 1 base, in that order; junction bases with no gene match: 8. The CDR3 is 19 residues long. This TCR was sampled from a man in his fifties with active or convalescent COVID-19. V is TRBV3-1 (or the pseudogene TRBV3-2) and J is TRBJ2-4, with 15 bases lining up with TRBD2. The sequenced material came from peripheral blood. The CDR3 loop reads CASSPGLAGGGMAKNIQYF. The CDR3 region has the DNA TGTGCCAGCAGCCCTGGACTAGCGGGAGGGGGTATGGCCAAAAACATTCAGTACTTC.